This T cell receptor beta chain comes out of a study of cytomegalovirus exposure and HLA in healthy donors. PCR primers comprised 60 Vbeta and 13 Jbeta primers. TCRdb's table, derived via immunoSEQ multiplex PCR, lists solely in-frame clones and lacks some. In the table there are tens of thousands of clones, 65% to 85% of which are singletons. This CDR3 comprises 14 residues. The sample taken for sequencing was PBMCs. The receptor comes from a woman under 40 in good health and CMV-seropositive. The rearrangement uses TRBV12-1 and TRBJ2-7; no DNA check was done on the table's D call, TRBD1. TRBV12-1 is classified as a pseudogene. This CDR3 reads CASSFVQYSYEQYF. CDR3 DNA sequence: TGTGCCAGCAGCTTTGTTCAGTACTCCTACGAGCAGTACTTC.